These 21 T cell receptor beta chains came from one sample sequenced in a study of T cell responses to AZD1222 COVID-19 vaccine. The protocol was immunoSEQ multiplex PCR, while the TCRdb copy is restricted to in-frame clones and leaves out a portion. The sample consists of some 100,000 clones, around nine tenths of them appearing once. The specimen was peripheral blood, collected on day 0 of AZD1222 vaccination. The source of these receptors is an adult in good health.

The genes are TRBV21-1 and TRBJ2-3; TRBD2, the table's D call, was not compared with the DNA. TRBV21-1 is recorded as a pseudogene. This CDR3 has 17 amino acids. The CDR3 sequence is CASSSGSREWRADTQYF. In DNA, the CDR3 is TGTGCCAGCAGCAGCGGATCCCGGGAGTGGAGGGCAGATACGCAGTATTTT.

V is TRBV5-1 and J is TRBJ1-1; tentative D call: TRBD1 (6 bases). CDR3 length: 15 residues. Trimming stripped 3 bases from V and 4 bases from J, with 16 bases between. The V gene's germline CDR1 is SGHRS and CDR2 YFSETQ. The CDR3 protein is CASSSQQGASTEAFF. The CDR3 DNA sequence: TGCGCCAGCAGCTCCCAACAGGGCGCCAGCACTGAAGCTTTCTTT.

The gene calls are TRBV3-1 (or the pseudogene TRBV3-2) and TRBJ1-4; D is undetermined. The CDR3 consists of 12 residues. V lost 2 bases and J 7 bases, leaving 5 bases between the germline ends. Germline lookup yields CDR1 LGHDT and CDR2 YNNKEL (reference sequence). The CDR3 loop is CASSQSGEKLFF. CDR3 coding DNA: TGTGCCAGCAGCCAATCGGGTGAAAAACTGTTTTTT.

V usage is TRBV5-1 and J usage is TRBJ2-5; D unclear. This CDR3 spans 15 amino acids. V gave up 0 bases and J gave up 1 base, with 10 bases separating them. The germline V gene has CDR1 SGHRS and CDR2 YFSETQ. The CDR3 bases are TGCGCCAGCAGCTTGGTTTCGGCAGCCCAAGAGACCCAGTACTTC. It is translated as CASSLVSAAQETQYF.

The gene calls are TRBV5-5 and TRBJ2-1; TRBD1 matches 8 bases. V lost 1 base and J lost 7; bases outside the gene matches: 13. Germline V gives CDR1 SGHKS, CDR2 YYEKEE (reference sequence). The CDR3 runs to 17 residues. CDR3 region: CASSLRVGQGARNEQFF. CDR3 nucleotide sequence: TGTGCCAGCAGCTTGAGGGTTGGCCAGGGGGCTAGGAATGAGCAGTTCTTC.

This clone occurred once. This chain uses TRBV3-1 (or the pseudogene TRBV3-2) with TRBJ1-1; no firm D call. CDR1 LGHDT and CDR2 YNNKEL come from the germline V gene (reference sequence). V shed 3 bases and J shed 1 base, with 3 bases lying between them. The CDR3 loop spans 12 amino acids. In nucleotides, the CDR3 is TGTGCCAGCAGCCACAGGAACACTGAAGCTTTCTTT. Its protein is CASSHRNTEAFF.

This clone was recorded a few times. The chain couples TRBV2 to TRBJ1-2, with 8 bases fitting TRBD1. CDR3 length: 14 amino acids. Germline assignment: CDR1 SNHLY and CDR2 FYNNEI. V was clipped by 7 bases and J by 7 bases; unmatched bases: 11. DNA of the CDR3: TGTGCCAGCACCGGACAGGGTGTGCCCGGTGGCTACACCTTC. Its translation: CASTGQGVPGGYTF. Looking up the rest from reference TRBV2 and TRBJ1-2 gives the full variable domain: EPEVTQTPSHQVTQMGQEVILRCVPISNHLYFYWYRQILGQKVEFLVSFYNNEISEKSEIFDDQFSVERPDGSNFTLKIRSTKLEDSAMYFCASTGQGVPGGYTFGSGTRLTVV.

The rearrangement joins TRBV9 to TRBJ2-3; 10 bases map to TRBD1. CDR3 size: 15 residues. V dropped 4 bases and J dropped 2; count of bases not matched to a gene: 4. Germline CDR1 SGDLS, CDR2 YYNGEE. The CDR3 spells CASSPGQGYTDTQYF. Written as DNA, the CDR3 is TGTGCCAGCAGCCCGGGACAGGGGTACACAGATACGCAGTATTTT.

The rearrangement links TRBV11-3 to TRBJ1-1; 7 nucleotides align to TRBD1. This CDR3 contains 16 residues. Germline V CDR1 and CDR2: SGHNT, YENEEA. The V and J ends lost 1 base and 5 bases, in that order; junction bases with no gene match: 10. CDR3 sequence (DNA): TGTGCCAGCAGCTTAGGACAGGGCGCCCCGAGGACTGAAGCTTTCTTT. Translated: CASSLGQGAPRTEAFF.

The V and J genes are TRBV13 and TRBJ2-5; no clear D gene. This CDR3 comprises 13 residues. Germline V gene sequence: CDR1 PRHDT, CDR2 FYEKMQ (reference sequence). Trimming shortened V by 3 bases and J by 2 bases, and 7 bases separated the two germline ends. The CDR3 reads CASSFDNQETQYF. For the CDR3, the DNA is TGTGCCAGCAGCTTCGACAATCAAGAGACCCAGTACTTC.

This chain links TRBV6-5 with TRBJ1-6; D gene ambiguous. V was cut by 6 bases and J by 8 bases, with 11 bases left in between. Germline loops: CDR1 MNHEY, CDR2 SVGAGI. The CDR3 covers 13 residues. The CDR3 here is CASSGRDYSPLHF. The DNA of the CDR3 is TGTGCCAGCAGCGGCAGAGATTATTCACCCCTCCACTTT.

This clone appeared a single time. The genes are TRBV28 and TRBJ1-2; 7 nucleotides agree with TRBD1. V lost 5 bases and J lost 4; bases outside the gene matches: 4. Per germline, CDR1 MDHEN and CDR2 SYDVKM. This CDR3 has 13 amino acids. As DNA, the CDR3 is TGTGCCAGCAGTCCGGGACAGCGCTATGGCTACACCTTC. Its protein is CASSPGQRYGYTF.

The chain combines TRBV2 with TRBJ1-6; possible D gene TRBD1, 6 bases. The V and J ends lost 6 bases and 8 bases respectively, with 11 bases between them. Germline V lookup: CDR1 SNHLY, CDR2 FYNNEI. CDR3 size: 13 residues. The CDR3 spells CASSGQLYSPLHF. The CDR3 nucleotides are TGTGCCAGCAGCGGACAGCTTTATTCACCCCTCCACTTT.

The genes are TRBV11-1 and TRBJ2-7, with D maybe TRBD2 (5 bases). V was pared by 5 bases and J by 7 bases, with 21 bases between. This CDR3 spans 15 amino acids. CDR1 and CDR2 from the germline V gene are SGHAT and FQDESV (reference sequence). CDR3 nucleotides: TGTGCCAGCAGCGGTTTATTTTCTCGGGGTGGTGAGCAGTACTTC. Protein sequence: CASSGLFSRGGEQYF.

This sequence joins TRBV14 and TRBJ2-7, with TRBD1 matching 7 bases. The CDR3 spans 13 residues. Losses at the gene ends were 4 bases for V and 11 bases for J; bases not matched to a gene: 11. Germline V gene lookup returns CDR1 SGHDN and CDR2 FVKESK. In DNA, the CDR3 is TGTGCCAGCAGCCCTCTAAAAAAGGGGGCTGAGTACTTC. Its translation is CASSPLKKGAEYF.

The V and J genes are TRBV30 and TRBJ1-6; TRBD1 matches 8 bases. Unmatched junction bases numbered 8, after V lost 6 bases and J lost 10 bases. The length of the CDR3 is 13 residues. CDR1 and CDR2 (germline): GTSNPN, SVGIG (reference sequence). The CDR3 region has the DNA TGTGCCTGTTACAGGGGGGAAGGATCACCCCTCCACTTT. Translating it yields CACYRGEGSPLHF.

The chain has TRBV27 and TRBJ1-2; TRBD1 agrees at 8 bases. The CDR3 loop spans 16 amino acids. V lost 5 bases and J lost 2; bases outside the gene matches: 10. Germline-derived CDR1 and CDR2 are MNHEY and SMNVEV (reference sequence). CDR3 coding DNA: TGTGCCAGCAGTCCCCATGCAGGGGGCGGCAACTATGGCTACACCTTC. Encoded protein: CASSPHAGGGNYGYTF.

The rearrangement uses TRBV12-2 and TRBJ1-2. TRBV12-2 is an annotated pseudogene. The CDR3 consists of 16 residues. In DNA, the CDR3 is TGTGCAAGTCGCTCCCCCAGTCGGCAGGGGTCGGGGGACTACACCTTC. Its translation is CASRSPSRQGSGDYTF.

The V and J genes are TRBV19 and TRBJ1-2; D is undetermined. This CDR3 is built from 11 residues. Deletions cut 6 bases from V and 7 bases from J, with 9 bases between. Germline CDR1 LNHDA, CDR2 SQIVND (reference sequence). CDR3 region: CASREEFGYTF. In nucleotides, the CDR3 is TGTGCCAGTAGGGAGGAGTTTGGCTACACCTTC.

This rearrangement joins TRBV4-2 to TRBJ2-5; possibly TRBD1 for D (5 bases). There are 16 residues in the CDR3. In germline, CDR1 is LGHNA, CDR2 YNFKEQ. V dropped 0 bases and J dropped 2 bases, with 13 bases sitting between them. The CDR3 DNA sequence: TGTGCCAGCAGCCAAGAGGCACAGGCGACGCAAGAGACCCAGTACTTC. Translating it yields CASSQEAQATQETQYF.

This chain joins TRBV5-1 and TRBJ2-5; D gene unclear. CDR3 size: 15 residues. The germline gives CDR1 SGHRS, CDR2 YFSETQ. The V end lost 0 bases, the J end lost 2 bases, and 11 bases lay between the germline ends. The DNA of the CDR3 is TGCGCCAGCAGCTTGGGGTCACAATTACAAGAGACCCAGTACTTC. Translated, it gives CASSLGSQLQETQYF.